This T cell receptor (beta chain) comes out of a study of T cell responses to AZD1222 COVID-19 vaccine. Whole-study results and caveats: White British people made up most donors, females outnumbered males, and clonal diversity was possibly underestimated.

Profiling relied on immunoSEQ multiplex PCR, and the TCRdb table lists in-frame clones only, not all of them. The table records roughly 150,000 clones, roughly 92% of them present only once. A word on this clone: Its antigen is unidentified.

CDR1 and CDR2 from the germline V gene are SGHDT and YYEEEE. The CDR3 has 17 amino acids. Deletions cut 0 bases from V and 0 bases from J, with 13 bases between. The sequencing here drew on peripheral blood, taken on day 0 of AZD1222 vaccination. The TCR sequence derives from an adult in good health. The V call is TRBV5-6, the J call TRBJ1-3; D is ambiguous. The CDR3 sequence is CASSLGSFGSSGNTIYF. For the CDR3, the DNA is TGTGCCAGCAGCTTGGGCTCTTTCGGGAGCTCTGGAAACACCATATATTTT.